This record looks at one TCR beta chain sequence and its context. Its antigen is not identified. Per germline, CDR1 SNHLY and CDR2 FYNNEI. The length of the CDR3 is 16 residues. V lost 7 bases and J 8 bases, leaving 23 bases between the germline ends. This sample is part of a study of cytomegalovirus exposure and HLA in healthy donors. The study, taken as a whole, reports: A classifier reportedly called cytomegalovirus status with high sensitivity and specificity. Most TCR sequences proved rare, with some public TCRs found in many donors. First-cohort TCR clusters were later found to tend to co-occur in the roughly 130 validation repertoires. Associated with cytomegalovirus, according to the listing, were some 180 TCR beta chains.

The protocol was immunoSEQ multiplex PCR, while the TCRdb copy is restricted to in-frame clones and leaves out a portion. Of fewer than 150,000 clones in the sample, about 85% were seen once. The chain recombines TRBV2 with TRBJ1-4; tentatively, D is TRBD1 (5 bases). Sequencing input: PBMCs. This sequence was found in a young man in good health and CMV-seropositive. The CDR3 spells CASNVGGRWGSEKLFF. CDR3 sequence (DNA): TGTGCCAGCAATGTTGGGGGGAGGTGGGGTAGCGAAAAACTGTTTTTT.